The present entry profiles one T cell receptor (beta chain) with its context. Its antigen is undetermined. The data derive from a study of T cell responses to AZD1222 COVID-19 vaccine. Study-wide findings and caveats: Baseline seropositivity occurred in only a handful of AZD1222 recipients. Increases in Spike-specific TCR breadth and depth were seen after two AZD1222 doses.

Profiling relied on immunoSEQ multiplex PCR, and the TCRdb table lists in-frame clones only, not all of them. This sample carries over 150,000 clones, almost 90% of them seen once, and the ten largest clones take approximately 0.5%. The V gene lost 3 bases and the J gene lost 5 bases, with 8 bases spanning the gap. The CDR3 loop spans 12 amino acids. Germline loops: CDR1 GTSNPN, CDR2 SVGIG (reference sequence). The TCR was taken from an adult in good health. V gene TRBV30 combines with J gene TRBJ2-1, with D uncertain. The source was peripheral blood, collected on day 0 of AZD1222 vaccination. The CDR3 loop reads CAWRLNNNEQFF. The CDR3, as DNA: TGTGCCTGGAGACTTAATAACAATGAGCAGTTCTTC.